The 17 T cell receptor beta chains listed next were all sequenced from one sample in a study of vaccination effects on CD4 cells after COVID-19. Their target antigens are unknown. The assay was immunoSEQ multiplex PCR, and TCRdb's table has in-frame clones only and misses some. The data contain around 45,000 clones, roughly four fifths of them seen just once; the ten biggest clones take up 11%. In the ViraFEST assay, antigen-specific CD4+ clonotypes were identified by expansion after peptide-pool stimulation. Around day 10 of culture, CD4+ T cells were separated out. None of the vaccinated had previously contracted SARS-CoV-2, and their nucleocapsid antibodies tested negative. The input for sequencing was CD4+ T cells from PBMCs cultured with SARS-CoV-2 spike peptides, taken before COVID-19 vaccination. These receptors came from a human donor who received a COVID-19 vaccine.

The CDR3 protein is CASSVGQGTGFPSGANVLTF. DNA of the CDR3: TGTGCCAGCAGCGTAGGTCAGGGGACAGGCTTCCCCTCTGGGGCCAACGTCCTGACTTTC. This chain uses TRBV9 with TRBJ2-6; 8 nucleotides match TRBD1. The CDR3 loop spans 20 amino acids. V was pared by 0 bases and J by 0 bases, with 11 bases of the junction left unmatched. The germline V gene encodes CDR1 SGDLS and CDR2 YYNGEE.

In its sample, this clone was seen once. V is TRBV20-1 and J is TRBJ2-7; 11 bases map to TRBD1. V shed 3 bases and J 5 bases; nucleotides not matched to a gene: 9. CDR1 is DFQATT, CDR2 SNEGSKA, per germline (reference sequence). The length of the CDR3 is 15 residues. CDR3 in amino acids: CSASRGQGAGDEQYV. The CDR3 coding sequence is TGCAGTGCTAGTCGTGGACAGGGGGCAGGAGACGAGCAGTACGTC.

This clone was seen a few times. The V and J genes are TRBV3-1 (or the pseudogene TRBV3-2) and TRBJ1-1, with unresolved D. Trimming pared 4 bases from V and 0 bases from J, leaving 6 bases between. The CDR3 length is 13 residues. The germline V gene encodes CDR1 LGHDT and CDR2 YNNKEL (reference sequence). CDR3 sequence (DNA): TGTGCCAGCAGCCCCCGGGTGAACACTGAAGCTTTCTTT. Translation: CASSPRVNTEAFF.

The rearrangement joins TRBV5-1 to TRBJ2-2; 10 bases line up with TRBD2. V lost 3 bases to trimming and J lost 0 bases; unmatched junction nucleotides: 8. Looked up from germline, CDR1 is SGHRS and CDR2 is YFSETQ. The CDR3 covers 18 residues. The chain's CDR3 is CASSSILSGGSNTGELFF. CDR3 DNA: TGCGCCAGCAGCTCGATACTTAGCGGGGGGTCGAACACCGGGGAGCTGTTTTTT.

This chain connects TRBV5-8 to TRBJ1-5; D is possibly TRBD1 (6 bases). The CDR3 consists of 17 residues. Trimming removed 0 bases at V and 0 bases at J, with 13 bases between. Germline loops: CDR1 SGHTS, CDR2 YDEGEE. The CDR3 DNA is TGTGCCAGCAGCTTGGACGGGACACAGTATAGCAATCAGCCCCAGCATTTT. Its translation is CASSLDGTQYSNQPQHF.

This clone appeared once. This chain links TRBV2 with TRBJ2-2, with 7 bases identical to TRBD2. Trimming removed 1 base from V and 0 bases from J; junction bases left unmatched: 5. The germline gives CDR1 SNHLY, CDR2 FYNNEI. The CDR3 spans 17 residues. The CDR3 spells CASSEGMGGTNTGELFF. The DNA for the CDR3 is TGTGCCAGCAGTGAAGGCATGGGGGGGACGAACACCGGGGAGCTGTTTTTT.

This clone has more than one count but fewer than ten. The chain has TRBV19 and TRBJ1-1; 9 nucleotides line up with TRBD1. This CDR3 contains 14 residues. J lost 2 bases, V lost 4 bases, and 2 bases had no gene match. Looked up from germline, CDR1 is LNHDA and CDR2 is SQIVND (reference sequence). The CDR3: CASSKGQGNTEAFF. CDR3 coding DNA: TGTGCCAGTAGTAAGGGACAGGGAAACACTGAAGCTTTCTTT.

The chain has TRBV27 and TRBJ1-5; D is ambiguous. The germline V gene encodes CDR1 MNHEY and CDR2 SMNVEV (reference sequence). The CDR3 has 15 residues. The ends were cut back, 6 bases at V and 4 bases at J, with 16 bases in the middle. CDR3 sequence: CASSPQIDGNQPQHF. CDR3 coding DNA: TGTGCCAGCAGCCCACAAATCGACGGTAATCAGCCCCAGCATTTT.

Only one count was recorded for this clone. The rearrangement joins TRBV20-1 to TRBJ1-1; D remains ambiguous. V lost 3 bases to trimming and J lost 5 bases, with 13 bases between them. The CDR3 totals 13 residues. Germline V lookup: CDR1 DFQATT, CDR2 SNEGSKA (reference sequence). CDR3 in amino acids: CSASRTAGTEAFF. CDR3 bases: TGCAGTGCTAGTAGGACCGCGGGGACTGAAGCTTTCTTT.

This clone has a handful of counts. The chain couples TRBV5-6 to TRBJ1-6; D gene ambiguous. The CDR3 loop spans 15 amino acids. Germline V gene data show CDR1 as SGHDT and CDR2 as YYEEEE. V was trimmed by 2 bases and J by 7 bases, leaving 13 bases between them. CDR3 region: CASSFLARLNSPLHF. The CDR3 bases are TGTGCCAGCAGCTTTCTCGCCCGGCTAAATTCACCCCTCCACTTT.

V gene TRBV7-9 combines with J gene TRBJ2-5, with D maybe TRBD2 (5 bases). V lost 0 bases and J lost 1, with 9 bases in between. CDR1 and CDR2 from the germline V gene are SEHNR and FQNEAQ (reference sequence). CDR3 length: 15 amino acids. CDR3 in DNA: TGTGCCAGCAGCTTAGCGAGCGGATCCCAAGAGACCCAGTACTTC. Amino acid sequence: CASSLASGSQETQYF.

The chain combines TRBV5-1 with TRBJ1-1, with a weak D call TRBD1 (6 bases). CDR3 length equals 14 residues. The germline V gene encodes CDR1 SGHRS and CDR2 YFSETQ. The ends were cut back, 3 bases at V and 0 bases at J, with 9 bases in the middle. CDR3 coding DNA: TGCGCCAGCAGCTCAACAGGGTTGAACACTGAAGCTTTCTTT. Its translation: CASSSTGLNTEAFF.

The CDR3 sequence: CASSPDRARSGNTIYF. In DNA, the CDR3 is TGTGCCAGCAGCCCTGACAGGGCACGCTCTGGAAACACCATATATTTT. This sequence joins TRBV11-2 and TRBJ1-3; 7 bases align to TRBD1. Germline CDR1 reads SGHAT; CDR2 reads FQNNGV. The CDR3 extends over 16 amino acids. Unmatched junction bases numbered 7, after V lost 5 bases and J lost 0 bases.

This clone came up once. CDR3 sequence: CASSFQGGGYEQYV. The CDR3 DNA reads as TGCGCCAGCAGCTTCCAGGGGGGGGGCTACGAGCAGTACGTC. The rearrangement links TRBV5-1 to TRBJ2-7; the D call may be TRBD1 or TRBD2 (7 bases each). The CDR3 is 14 residues long. Germline V gene lookup returns CDR1 SGHRS and CDR2 YFSETQ. V lost 2 bases and J 3 bases, leaving 12 bases between the germline ends.

The V gene is TRBV18, the J gene TRBJ2-7; D call uncertain. There are 13 residues in the CDR3. CDR1 is KGHSH and CDR2 is LQKENI in the germline V gene. Trimming took off 6 bases at V and 0 bases at J, with 9 bases between the two ends. CDR3 nucleotide sequence: TGTGCCAGCTCCCCCGACGGCTCCTACGAGCAGTACGTC. This encodes CASSPDGSYEQYV.

The genes are TRBV30 and TRBJ1-3; D gene uncertain. Trimming took off 3 bases at V and 0 bases at J, with 9 bases between the two ends. Germline CDR1 is GTSNPN and CDR2 is SVGIG (reference sequence). This CDR3 region has 14 residues. For the CDR3, the DNA is TGTGCCTGGAGCGTCAGCCACTCTGGAAACACCATATATTTT. As protein: CAWSVSHSGNTIYF.

The chain couples TRBV6-6 to TRBJ2-7, with 9 bases matching TRBD2. The V segment lost 2 bases and the J segment 2 bases; nucleotides outside the gene matches: 1. Germline assignment: CDR1 MNHNY and CDR2 SVGAGI (reference sequence). The CDR3 has 14 residues. The CDR3 is CASSYASGAYEQYV. The CDR3, as DNA: TGTGCCAGCAGTTACGCTAGCGGGGCCTACGAGCAGTACGTC.